The clone carrying this T cell receptor (beta chain) was counted ten times or more. Its antigen is currently unknown. TCRdb used MiXCR to reprocess the reads, holding one entry per CDR3 protein. The table shows approximately 250,000 distinct CDR3 sequences, with around 6.6% occurring only once. The CDR3 totals 14 residues. The germline V gene has CDR1 SGHTA and CDR2 FQGNSA. The V end was cut by 0 bases, the J end by 6 bases, with 8 bases between. The data were taken from a study of T cell repertoires in cytomegalovirus infection. Study-wide background: From public TCR beta signatures came an indication of both CMV infection and matching HLA type.

Study results and caveats: Carriers of CMV plus the relevant HLA were identified by cumulative public TCR beta family frequency. Clonotypes of TCR beta that were HLA-C-restricted and CMV-specific dominated the ex vivo response.

This receptor was identified in a human donor in good health (CMV status not recorded). Some clones in this sample may be carry-over from other donors' samples. The chain links TRBV7-2 to TRBJ2-2; D gene unclear. The sequenced material came from PBMCs. The CDR3 is CASSLAAWAGELFF. CDR3 DNA sequence: TGTGCCAGCAGCTTAGCGGCTTGGGCCGGGGAGCTGTTTTTT.